This T cell receptor (beta chain) was documented in a study of blood T cells in healthy people across ages. The germline CDR1 and CDR2 sequences are SGHVS and FNYEAQ. The V end lost 7 bases, the J end lost 6 bases, and 19 bases lay between the germline ends. The CDR3 sequence is 14 residues long. A single count supports this clonotype. Then a second PCR, running about 7 to 11 cycles, was carried out with a sample-barcoded 5' primer and a J-beta primer mix. TCRdb called the 5' RACE reads again in MiXCR, with one record for every CDR3 protein. This repertoire shows about 1 million distinct CDR3 sequences, more than 40% found once; its top ten account for 15% to 20%.

This clonotype was obtained from an older woman in good health. What was sequenced was blood. The V call is TRBV7-6, the J call TRBJ2-7; D is possibly TRBD1 (5 bases). CDR3 nucleotide sequence: TGTGCCAGCACCCTGTTTCACAGGAGTCCCGAGCAGTACTTC. Translated: CASTLFHRSPEQYF.